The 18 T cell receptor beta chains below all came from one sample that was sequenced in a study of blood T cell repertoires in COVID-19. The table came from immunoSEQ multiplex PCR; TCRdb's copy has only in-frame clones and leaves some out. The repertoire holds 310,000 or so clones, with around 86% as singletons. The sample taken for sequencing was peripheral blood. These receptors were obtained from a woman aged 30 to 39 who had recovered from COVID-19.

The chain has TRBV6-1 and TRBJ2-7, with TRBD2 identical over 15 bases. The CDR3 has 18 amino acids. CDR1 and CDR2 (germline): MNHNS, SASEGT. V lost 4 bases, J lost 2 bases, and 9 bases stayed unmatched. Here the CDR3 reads CASSVQGLAGGLTYEQYF. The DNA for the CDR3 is TGTGCCAGCAGTGTCCAGGGACTAGCGGGAGGTTTAACCTACGAGCAGTACTTC.

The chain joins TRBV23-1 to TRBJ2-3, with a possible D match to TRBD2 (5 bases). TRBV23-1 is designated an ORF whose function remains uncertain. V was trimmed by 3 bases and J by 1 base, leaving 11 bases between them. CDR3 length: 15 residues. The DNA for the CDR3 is TGCGCCAGCAGTCAGAAGCTTAGCGGCACAGATACGCAGTATTTT. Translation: CASSQKLSGTDTQYF.

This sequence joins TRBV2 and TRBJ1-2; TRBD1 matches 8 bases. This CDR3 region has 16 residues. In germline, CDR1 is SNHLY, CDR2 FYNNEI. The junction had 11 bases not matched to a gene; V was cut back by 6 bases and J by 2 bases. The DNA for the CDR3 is TGTGCCAGCAGGAGGCCGGGACAGGCGGTCAACTATGGCTACACCTTC. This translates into CASRRPGQAVNYGYTF.

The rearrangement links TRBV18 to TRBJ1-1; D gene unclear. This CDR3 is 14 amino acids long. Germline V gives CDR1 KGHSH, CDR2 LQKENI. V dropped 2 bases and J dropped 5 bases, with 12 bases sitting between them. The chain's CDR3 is CASSPYGDRTEAFF. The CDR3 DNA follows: TGTGCCAGCTCACCATACGGGGATCGGACTGAAGCTTTCTTT.

CDR3 region: CASSLVLSGKLFF. The DNA for the CDR3 is TGTGCCAGCAGCTTGGTTTTATCAGGGAAACTGTTTTTT. The rearrangement links TRBV5-5 to TRBJ1-4; D may be TRBD1 (5 bases). This CDR3 has 13 residues. The germline V and J ends were trimmed by 0 bases and 11 bases, with 11 bases remaining between them. Germline-derived CDR1 and CDR2 are SGHKS and YYEKEE (reference sequence).

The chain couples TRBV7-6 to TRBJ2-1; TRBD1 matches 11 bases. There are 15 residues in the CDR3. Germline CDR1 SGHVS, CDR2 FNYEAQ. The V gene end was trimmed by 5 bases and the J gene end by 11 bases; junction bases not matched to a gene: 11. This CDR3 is CASSPVGTGGTKQFF. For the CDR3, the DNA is TGTGCCAGCAGCCCGGTGGGGACAGGGGGGACAAAGCAGTTCTTC.

CDR3 sequence (DNA): TGTGCCAGCTCACCGTTAGGGACAAGGAACACTGAAGCTTTCTTT. Translating gives CASSPLGTRNTEAFF. The rearrangement links TRBV18 to TRBJ1-1, with D maybe TRBD1 (6 bases). CDR3 length: 15 residues. Germline V gives CDR1 KGHSH, CDR2 LQKENI. The germline V and J ends were trimmed by 3 bases and 1 base, with 12 bases remaining between them.

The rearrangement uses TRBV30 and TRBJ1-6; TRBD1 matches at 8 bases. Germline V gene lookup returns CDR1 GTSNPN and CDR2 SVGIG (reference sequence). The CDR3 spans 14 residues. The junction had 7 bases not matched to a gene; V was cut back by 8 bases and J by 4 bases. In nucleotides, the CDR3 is TGTGCCATTGCAGGGGGCGAGTATAATTCACCCCTCCACTTT. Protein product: CAIAGGEYNSPLHF.

CDR3 protein: CASSAWAGFNTGELFF. CDR3 coding DNA: TGTGCCAGCAGCGCTTGGGCTGGGTTCAACACCGGGGAGCTGTTTTTT. V gene TRBV7-2 combines with J gene TRBJ2-2; D is unclear. Germline V gene lookup returns CDR1 SGHTA and CDR2 FQGNSA. Trimming shortened V by 5 bases and J by 2 bases, and 15 bases separated the two germline ends. This CDR3 has 16 amino acids.

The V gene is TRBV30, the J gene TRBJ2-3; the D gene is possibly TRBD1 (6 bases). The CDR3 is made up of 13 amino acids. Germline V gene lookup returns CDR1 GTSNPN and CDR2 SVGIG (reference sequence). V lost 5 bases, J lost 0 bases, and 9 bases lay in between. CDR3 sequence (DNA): TGTGCCTGGCTTGGACAGAGCACAGATACGCAGTATTTT. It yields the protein CAWLGQSTDTQYF.

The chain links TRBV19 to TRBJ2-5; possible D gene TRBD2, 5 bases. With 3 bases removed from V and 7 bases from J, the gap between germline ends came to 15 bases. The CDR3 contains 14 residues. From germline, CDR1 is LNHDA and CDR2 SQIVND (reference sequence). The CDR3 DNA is TGTGCCAGTAGTATTAACGAGGGTTCGGGGACCCAGTACTTC. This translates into CASSINEGSGTQYF.

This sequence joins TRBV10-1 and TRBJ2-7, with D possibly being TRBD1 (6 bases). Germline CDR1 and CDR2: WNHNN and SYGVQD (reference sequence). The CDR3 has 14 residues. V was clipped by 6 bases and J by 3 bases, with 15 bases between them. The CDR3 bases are TGCGCCAGCAGCCCTCAAACAGGGAACTACGAGCAGTACTTC. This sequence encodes CASSPQTGNYEQYF.

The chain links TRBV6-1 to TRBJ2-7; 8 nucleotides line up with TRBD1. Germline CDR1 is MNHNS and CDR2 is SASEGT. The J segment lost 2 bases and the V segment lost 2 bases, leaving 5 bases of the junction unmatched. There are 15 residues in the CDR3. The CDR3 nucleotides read TGTGCCAGCAGTGAAATAGAGGACAGGGCCTACGAGCAGTACTTC. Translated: CASSEIEDRAYEQYF.

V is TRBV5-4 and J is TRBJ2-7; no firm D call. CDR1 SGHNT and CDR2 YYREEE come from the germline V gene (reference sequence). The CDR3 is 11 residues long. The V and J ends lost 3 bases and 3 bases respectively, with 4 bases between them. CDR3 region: CASSSGYEQYF. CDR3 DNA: TGTGCCAGCAGCTCAGGCTACGAGCAGTACTTC.

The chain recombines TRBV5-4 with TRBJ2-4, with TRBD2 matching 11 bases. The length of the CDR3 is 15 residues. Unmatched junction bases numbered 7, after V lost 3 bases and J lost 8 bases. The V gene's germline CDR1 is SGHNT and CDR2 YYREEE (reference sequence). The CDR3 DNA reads TGTGCCAGCAGCTCCCTAGCGGGAGGCCAGTACATTCAGTACTTC. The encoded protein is CASSSLAGGQYIQYF.

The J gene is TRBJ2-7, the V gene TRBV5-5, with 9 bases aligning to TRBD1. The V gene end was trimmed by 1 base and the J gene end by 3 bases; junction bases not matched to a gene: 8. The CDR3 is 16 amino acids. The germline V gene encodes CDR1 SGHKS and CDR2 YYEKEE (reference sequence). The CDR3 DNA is TGTGCCAGCAGCTTGTTCCGGGACAGGGAGGGCTACGAGCAGTACTTC. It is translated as CASSLFRDREGYEQYF.

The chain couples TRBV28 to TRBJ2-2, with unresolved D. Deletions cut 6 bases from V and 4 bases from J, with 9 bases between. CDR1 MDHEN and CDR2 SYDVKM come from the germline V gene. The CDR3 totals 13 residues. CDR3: CASSVSSTGELFF. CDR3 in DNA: TGTGCCAGCAGCGTAAGCTCCACCGGGGAGCTGTTTTTT.

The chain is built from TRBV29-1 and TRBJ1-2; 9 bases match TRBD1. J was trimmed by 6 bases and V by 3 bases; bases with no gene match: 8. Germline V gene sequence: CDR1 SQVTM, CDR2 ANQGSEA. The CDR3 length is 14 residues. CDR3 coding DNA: TGCAGCGTTGAGCCCGGACAGGGGTTGAATGGCTACACCTTC. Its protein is CSVEPGQGLNGYTF.